Sequencing of this TCR beta chain was carried out in a study of tumor-infiltrating lymphocytes in primary liver carcinoma (TCRdb year 2017). Describing the broader study: The five patients, three men and two women aged 30 to 69 years, had hepatocellular carcinoma (four) or combined HCC and intrahepatic cholangiocarcinoma (one). The study combined TCRbeta repertoire sequencing, expression microarrays and whole-exome sequencing across five regions of each liver tumor, with adjacent normal tissue and blood. The five patients had tumors staged T1-T3 N0M0, with maximum diameters ranging from about 4.2 to 10 cm. Each sample produced roughly 3.65 to 7.5 million productive TCRbeta reads, and read depth showed no significant difference between tissue types. Agilent mRNA microarray profiling was performed on the 25 tumor region samples to relate TCRbeta repertoire diversity to the local molecular phenotype. Technical replicate repertoires showed high reproducibility, with mean shared-clone rates approximately 0.9 and correlation coefficients above 0.98. A total of 35 or so specimens from 5 patients went through TCRbeta repertoire sequencing, namely 25 tumor regions, 5 adjacent noncancerous liver tissues and 5 peripheral blood samples.

From the cysteine up to the phenylalanine, the CDR3 has a length of 17 residues. The CDR3 DNA has 51 bases and is translated from base 1. Looking up the germline V gene yields CDR1 SGHAT and CDR2 FQNNGV. Total RNA and DNA were co-extracted without cell sorting from approximately 20-30 mg of bulk tissue using the AllPrep DNA/RNA mini kit. Between late 2015 and early 2016, roughly five patients in China with histopathologically diagnosed primary liver carcinoma had their tumors surgically resected. Chronic HBV infection was present in the patients, and the patients were treatment-naive at sampling. Each tumor was sampled at five spatially separated regions: the tumor centre plus the superior, inferior, left-lateral and right-lateral poles. More than 75% viable tumor cells were found by histology in every tumor sample. Pieces of fresh tumor and adjacent tissue were cut in half, with one half kept in RNAlater at -80 degrees C and the other half sent for histology.

TCRbeta-specific cDNA was reverse-transcribed from approximately 500 ng total RNA using a constant-region primer and ProtoScript II reverse transcriptase. TCRbeta libraries were built with three nested multiplex PCR rounds, a slightly modified ARM-PCR procedure. Multiplex TRBV1-TRBV30 forward primers and a Cbeta reverse primer were used in the first two PCR rounds, each of which was run for around 10 cycles. A final 25-cycle PCR with Deep VentR polymerase added sample barcodes and Illumina adapters. Amplicons of 200-500 bp were gel-purified with a QIAquick gel extraction kit before sequencing. The TCRbeta amplicons were sequenced with 250-bp paired-end reads on an Illumina HiSeq 2500. The original pipeline was this. Trimmomatic v0.33 was used to quality-trim the reads, and FLASH v1.2.11 was used to merge paired reads so that full CDR3 sequences could be recovered. MiGEC v1.2.1b assigned V, D and J germline segments to the rearranged TCRbeta sequences. Clonotype statistics, along with Shannon-Wiener diversity indices, were calculated using VDJtools v1.0.0. To cut down on sampling bias, every analysis after diversity analysis relied on just the 250 most abundant clonotypes from each sample. The public reads were quality trimmed at Q25 with fastp and then assembled into clones with MiXCR by TCRdb, keeping productive beta chains. Rows merge per CDR3 protein into single entries with the most common DNA and genes. The V and J calls, along with clone size, are taken from TCRdb and not from the paper's own processing. The table for this sample lists about 64,000 distinct CDR3 sequences; approximately 74% of them were counted only once. Roughly 40% of the sample belongs to the ten largest clones.

This clonotype occurred once. Its recognized antigen is unknown. At one end, the junction sequence differs from germline, possibly due to a read error. Overall study outcomes, separate from this receptor: Because the samples were bulk and unsorted, CD4+ and CD8+ T cell repertoires could not be compared. Only the TCR beta chain was sequenced, so true repertoire diversity is likely underestimated because unpaired alpha chains were not captured. Repertoire overlap was higher between tumor regions (mean around 36%) than tumor-adjacent (around 17%) or tumor-blood (approximately 14%) pairs, consistent with antigen-driven expansion. Only a few patients were included in the study, and the authors note that the findings should be validated in a larger study. Just about 7-25% of top clones turned up in all five regions of a tumor, which suggests spatial heterogeneity among tumor-infiltrating T cells. A significantly larger repertoire fraction was made up by the top 250 clones in tumors than in blood (p = 0.039).

The chain couples TRBV11-2 to TRBJ2-2; the D region possibly corresponds to TRBD2 (6 bases align). The sequence came from a middle-aged man with primary liver carcinoma and hepatitis B virus infection. Sequencing was carried out using liver tumor tissue from sampling region 4. According to the study, the label for this sample's cell subset or site signals: tumor region T4, right-lateral pole. The CDR3 corresponds to CASSLALGGADIGELFF. The DNA sequence is given as TGTGCCAGCAGCCTAGCATTAGGAGGGGCGGACATCGGGGAGCTATTTTTT.